The 23 T cell receptor beta chains presented below share a single source sample, sequenced in a study of molecular identifiers for immune sequencing clone quantification. TCRdb re-derived calls from the PCR reads in MiXCR, one entry per CDR3 protein. Of around 300,000 distinct CDR3 sequences in the sample, roughly 24% are singletons; the top ten hold around 0.7%. Sequenced sample: naive CD8+ T cells from blood, with Jurkat cell RNA spiked in. As to subset: FACS-sorted CD8+CD4-CCR7+CD45RA+ naive T cells. The source is a human donor in good health. Some libraries in this study had Jurkat cell RNA spiked in.

Concerning this clonotype: A clone one base away is much larger, so this may be a read error. The rearrangement joins TRBV20-1 to TRBJ2-7; D is undetermined. Germline CDR1 is DFQATT and CDR2 is SNEGSKA (reference sequence). Trimming pared 0 bases from V and 3 bases from J, leaving 15 bases between. The CDR3 has 15 amino acids. The CDR3 region is CSARDHSSAGYEQYF. The CDR3 region has the DNA TGCAGTGCTAGAGATCACAGCTCCGCCGGCTACGAGCAGTACTTC.

In its sample, this clonotype was seen many times. The V gene is TRBV4-3, the J gene TRBJ1-5, with a tentative D call TRBD1 (5 bases). V was trimmed by 0 bases and J by 0 bases, leaving 9 bases between them. CDR1 is LGHNA, CDR2 YSLEER, per germline. This CDR3 is 16 amino acids long. Written as DNA, the CDR3 is TGCGCCAGCAGCCAAGATCACAGGATTAGCAATCAGCCCCAGCATTTT. Protein sequence: CASSQDHRISNQPQHF.

This clonotype came up many times. This sequence joins TRBV6-1 and TRBJ1-5; tentatively, D is TRBD1 (5 bases). V was trimmed by 5 bases and J by 4 bases, leaving 12 bases between them. Germline CDR1 is MNHNS and CDR2 is SASEGT. The length of the CDR3 is 14 residues. CDR3 protein: CASSRDGFNQPQHF. CDR3 DNA: TGTGCCAGCAGTCGGGACGGATTTAATCAGCCCCAGCATTTT.

The chain has TRBV7-2 and TRBJ2-3; weak D call: TRBD2 (5 bases). Per the germline V gene, CDR1 is SGHTA and CDR2 is FQGNSA. The CDR3 extends over 16 amino acids. Trimming shortened V by 5 bases and J by 2 bases, and 17 bases separated the two germline ends. The CDR3 spells CASSPLWGEDTDTQYF. CDR3 DNA sequence: TGTGCCAGCAGCCCCCTGTGGGGAGAGGACACAGATACGCAGTATTTT.

V gene TRBV20-1 combines with J gene TRBJ2-7; 7 nucleotides line up with TRBD2. This CDR3 is 13 amino acids long. CDR1 and CDR2 (germline): DFQATT, SNEGSKA (reference sequence). V gave up 2 bases and J gave up 2 bases; unmatched junction bases: 3. CDR3 coding DNA: TGCAGTGCTAGACCCCGGGGGGCCTACGAGCAGTACTTC. Protein sequence: CSARPRGAYEQYF.

A word on this clonotype: The junction does not match germline at one end; this may be a read error. The J gene is TRBJ2-7, the V gene TRBV29-1; D remains unclear. This CDR3 has 13 amino acids. Germline CDR1 and CDR2: SQVTM and ANQGSEA. The CDR3 reads CSVAVPGRYGQYF. The CDR3 DNA is TGCAGCGTTGCAGTTCCTGGTCGGTACGGGCAGTACTTC.

The rearrangement uses TRBV18 and TRBJ1-1; D might be TRBD1 (5 bases). V gave up 6 bases and J gave up 3 bases, with 17 bases separating them. There are 15 residues in the CDR3. The germline gives CDR1 KGHSH, CDR2 LQKENI. This chain's CDR3 is CASSGAGTVDTEAFF. The CDR3 DNA reads TGTGCCAGCTCCGGAGCCGGGACCGTCGACACTGAAGCTTTCTTT.

This clonotype was observed a few times. V usage is TRBV7-2 and J usage is TRBJ2-7, with 7 bases that match TRBD2. The germline CDR1 and CDR2 sequences are SGHTA and FQGNSA. The ends lost 5 bases at V and 2 bases at J; junction bases unmatched: 9. The CDR3 sequence is 15 residues long. This CDR3 reads CASSPTSSGAYEQYF. The CDR3 nucleotides are TGTGCCAGCAGCCCGACCTCTAGCGGAGCCTACGAGCAGTACTTC.

Worth noting for this clonotype: Given a much more abundant clone one base away, this may be a read error. The chain combines TRBV7-2 with TRBJ2-3; D ambiguous. The CDR3 length is 12 residues. Germline V gene data show CDR1 as SGHTA and CDR2 as FQGNSA. V lost 8 bases, J lost 4 bases, and 10 bases lay in between. DNA of the CDR3: TGTGCCAGCGGCTCCGTATCAGATACGCAGTATTTT. It is translated as CASGSVSDTQYF.

In its sample, this clonotype was seen a few times. The J gene is TRBJ2-7, the V gene TRBV7-9; 8 nucleotides match TRBD1. Per the germline V gene, CDR1 is SEHNR and CDR2 is FQNEAQ (reference sequence). The J segment lost 5 bases and the V segment lost 2 bases, leaving 5 bases of the junction unmatched. This CDR3 is 14 amino acids long. The CDR3 sequence is CASSLSGGRDEQYF. The CDR3 DNA reads TGTGCCAGCAGCTTATCAGGGGGCCGGGACGAGCAGTACTTC.

As for this clonotype: This is likely a read error, given that the CDR3 carries no conserved phenylalanine or tryptophan at its end. V gene TRBV20-1 combines with J gene TRBJ2-4; 8 bases fit TRBD1. Germline V gene sequence: CDR1 DFQATT, CDR2 SNEGSKA (reference sequence). The CDR3 contains 16 residues. V lost 4 bases and J lost 6; bases outside the gene matches: 14. The CDR3, as DNA: TGCAGTGCTAACCCGACAGGGGCCCTGGGCATAAACATTCAGTACCTC. Translated: CSANPTGALGINIQYL.

Note on this clonotype: This may arise from a read error, as a much more abundant clone is one base away. The chain recombines TRBV7-9 with TRBJ2-2; possibly TRBD1 for D (6 bases). Germline-derived CDR1 and CDR2 are SEHNR and FQNEAQ (reference sequence). The V end was cut by 5 bases, the J end by 6 bases, with 19 bases between. The CDR3 spans 16 residues. This CDR3 is CASSPSPGHNAGELFF. CDR3 in DNA: TGTGCCAGCAGCCCATCTCCGGGACATAACGCCGGGGAGCTGTTTTTT.

Concerning this clonotype itself: A much larger clone differs from this one at a single base, so this may be a read error. The chain combines TRBV19 with TRBJ2-2; maybe TRBD2 (6 bases). This CDR3 spans 13 amino acids. Germline CDR1 LNHDA, CDR2 SQIVND (reference sequence). The CDR3 spells CASMKGPIGGLFF. CDR3 nucleotides: TGTGCCAGTATGAAGGGGCCTATCGGGGGGCTGTTTTTT.

Notes on this clonotype: A read error may produce the germline difference seen at one junction end. This rearrangement joins TRBV4-1 to TRBJ2-7; D possibly corresponds to TRBD2 (6 bases). CDR3 length: 15 residues. Germline V CDR1 and CDR2: MGHRA, YSYEKL. Written as DNA, the CDR3 is TGCGCCAGCAGCCAAGGGCGGGGAGCTCCCTACGATCAGTACTTC. Translating it yields CASSQGRGAPYDQYF.

The chain carries TRBV9 and TRBJ1-6; 7 positions agree with TRBD1. The CDR3 extends over 14 amino acids. Trimming removed 4 bases from V and 8 bases from J; junction bases left unmatched: 6. In germline, CDR1 is SGDLS, CDR2 YYNGEE. DNA of the CDR3: TGTGCCAGCAGCCCCTCGAGGGGGCATTCACCCCTCCACTTT. Its protein is CASSPSRGHSPLHF.

This clonotype was counted a few times. J is TRBJ2-1 and V is TRBV7-9; D might be TRBD2 (6 bases). This CDR3 region has 12 residues. V lost 6 bases and J lost 5, with 8 bases in between. CDR1 SEHNR and CDR2 FQNEAQ come from the germline V gene (reference sequence). The CDR3 DNA reads TGTGCCAGCAGGGAGGGAGACAATGAGCAGTTCTTC. Its protein is CASREGDNEQFF.

The gene calls are TRBV7-6 and TRBJ2-2; the D gene is possibly TRBD1 (5 bases). Germline loops: CDR1 SGHVS, CDR2 FNYEAQ. V was trimmed by 5 bases and J by 3 bases, leaving 10 bases between them. The CDR3 is 14 amino acids. The CDR3 here is CASSQTGYTGELFF. As DNA, the CDR3 is TGTGCCAGCAGCCAAACAGGTTACACCGGGGAGCTGTTTTTT. The entire variable domain, with the rest obtained from reference TRBV7-6 and TRBJ2-2, is as follows: GAGVSQSPRYKVTKRGQDVALRCDPISGHVSLYWYRQALGQGPEFLTYFNYEAQQDKSGLPNDRFSAERPEGSISTLTIQRTEQRDSAMYRCASSQTGYTGELFFGEGSRLTVL.

This chain connects TRBV15 to TRBJ2-3; D gene uncertain. Trimming cost V 2 bases and J 6 bases, with 12 bases left between them. In germline, CDR1 is LNHNV, CDR2 YYDKDF (reference sequence). CDR3 size: 14 residues. The CDR3 sequence is CATSRTRSPDTQYF. The CDR3 nucleotides read TGTGCCACCAGCAGAACCCGGTCCCCCGATACGCAGTATTTT.

V and J are TRBV6-2 or TRBV6-3 and TRBJ1-1; 7 positions agree with TRBD1. In germline, CDR1 is MNHEY, CDR2 SVGEGT. J was trimmed by 11 bases and V by 5 bases; bases with no gene match: 17. This CDR3 region has 15 residues. DNA of the CDR3: TGTGCCAGCAGTAACCTGGGACAGTTGAACACTGTGGCTTTCTTT. Translation gives CASSNLGQLNTVAFF.

This clonotype was seen repeatedly, ten times or more. The chain employs TRBV9 and TRBJ2-3; D is perhaps TRBD1 or TRBD2 (6 bases each). Trimming removed 3 bases from V and 1 base from J, with 18 bases in between. CDR3 length: 17 residues. Germline V CDR1 and CDR2: SGDLS, YYNGEE. CDR3 protein: CASSASPGAGRTDTQYF. The DNA for the CDR3 is TGTGCCAGCAGCGCATCTCCGGGGGCGGGTCGCACAGATACGCAGTATTTT.

This clonotype was seen a few times. V is TRBV24-1 and J is TRBJ2-4; D gene uncertain. The V end was cut by 3 bases, the J end by 7 bases, with 12 bases between. This CDR3 comprises 14 residues. Germline values: CDR1 KGHDR, CDR2 SFDVKD. CDR3 residues: CATSDRDFVNIQYF. DNA of the CDR3: TGTGCCACCAGTGATCGCGACTTTGTGAACATTCAGTACTTC.

In its sample, this clonotype was seen a few times. V is TRBV7-9 and J is TRBJ2-5, with a possible D match to TRBD2 (6 bases). The V gene lost 5 bases and the J gene lost 9 bases, with 16 bases spanning the gap. The germline V gene encodes CDR1 SEHNR and CDR2 FQNEAQ (reference sequence). CDR3 length: 13 residues. CDR3 sequence (DNA): TGTGCCAGCAGCGCCCCGGCTAGCGCTCCCCAGTACTTC. Protein product: CASSAPASAPQYF. Combining the CDR3 with reference TRBV7-9 and TRBJ2-5 gives the whole variable domain DTGVSQNPRHKITKRGQNVTFRCDPISEHNRLYWYRQTLGQGPEFLTYFQNEAQLEKSRLLSDRFSAERPKGSFSTLEIQRTEQGDSAMYLCASSAPASAPQYFGPGTRLLVL.

This clonotype has a handful of counts. The rearrangement links TRBV6-2 or TRBV6-3 to TRBJ2-7; D is possibly TRBD1 (5 bases). In germline, CDR1 is MNHEY, CDR2 SVGEGT. V lost 7 bases, J lost 3 bases, and 13 bases lay in between. CDR3 size: 13 residues. CDR3 amino acids: CASKIPGYYEQYF. The CDR3 nucleotides read TGTGCCAGCAAAATCCCAGGGTACTACGAGCAGTACTTC.